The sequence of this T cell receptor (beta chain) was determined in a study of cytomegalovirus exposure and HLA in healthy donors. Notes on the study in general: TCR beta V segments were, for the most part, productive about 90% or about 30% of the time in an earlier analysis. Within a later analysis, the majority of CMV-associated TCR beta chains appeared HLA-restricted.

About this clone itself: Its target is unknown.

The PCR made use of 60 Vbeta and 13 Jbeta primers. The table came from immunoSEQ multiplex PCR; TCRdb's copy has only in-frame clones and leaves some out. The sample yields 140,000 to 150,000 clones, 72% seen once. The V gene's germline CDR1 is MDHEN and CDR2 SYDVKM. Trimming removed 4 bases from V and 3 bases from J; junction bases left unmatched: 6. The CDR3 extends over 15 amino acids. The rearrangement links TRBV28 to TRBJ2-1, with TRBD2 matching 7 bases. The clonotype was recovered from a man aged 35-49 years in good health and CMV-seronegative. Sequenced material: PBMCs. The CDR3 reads CASSSPRGSYNEQFF. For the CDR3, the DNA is TGTGCCAGCAGTTCCCCCCGCGGGAGCTACAATGAGCAGTTCTTC.